What follows is one TCR beta chain and its context. This sample is drawn from a study of blood T cell repertoires in COVID-19. In the study overall: COVID-19 samples collected from the United States, Italy and Spain covered acute and convalescent phases. The analysed material was cDNA or gDNA that came from T cells, B-cell-depleted T cells, or PBMCs.

Per the original methods: Reference gene primer amplification gave estimated nucleated cell counts. Some clones are missing from TCRdb's copy, which holds only in-frame ones; the method was immunoSEQ multiplex PCR. V, J and clone size are taken as reported in that table, and D and trimming were inferred from the DNA itself. The table lists around 76,000 clones, around 76% of them singletons, with 25% to 30% in the top ten. The receptor was derived from a woman at least 80 years old with active or convalescent COVID-19. The sequenced material came from peripheral blood.

The CDR3 loop reads CARTDRVRYGYTF. CDR3 DNA sequence: TGTGCCAGGACGGACAGGGTGCGTTATGGCTACACCTTC. V usage is TRBV6-4 and J usage is TRBJ1-2; 8 bases align to TRBD1. The V and J ends lost 9 bases and 5 bases, in that order; junction bases with no gene match: 8. This CDR3 is built from 13 residues. The germline CDR1 and CDR2 sequences are MRHNA and SNTAGT.